A single sample gave rise to the 3 T cell receptor beta chains below, sequenced in a study of T cells in Graves' hyperthyroidism and ophthalmopathy. TCR beta CDR3 regions were amplified from RNA transcripts. The HTBI primer set was used in a first-round RT-PCR of the TCR CDR3. TCRdb passed the multiplex PCR reads through MiXCR, listing each CDR3 protein once. This table has roughly 510,000 distinct CDR3 sequences, 46% appearing once. Material: peripheral blood or thyroid tissue (not recorded which). The receptors stem from an adult woman with Graves' disease, either hyperthyroidism or ophthalmopathy (not recorded which).

This clonotype turned up a few times. The CDR3 nucleotides read TGCAGCGTTGACTCGCTCAGGGCGTTGGTCTATGGCTACACCTTC. This codes for CSVDSLRALVYGYTF. The rearrangement joins TRBV29-1 to TRBJ1-2, with D tentatively TRBD1 (5 bases). The germline V and J ends were trimmed by 3 bases and 4 bases, with 18 bases remaining between them. The CDR3 sequence is 15 residues long. Germline CDR1 SQVTM, CDR2 ANQGSEA.

In this sample, this clonotype turned up many times. The rearrangement uses TRBV7-9 and TRBJ2-2; D remains unclear. The CDR3 length is 12 residues. Per the germline V gene, CDR1 is SEHNR and CDR2 is FQNEAQ (reference sequence). Trimming stripped 8 bases from V and 4 bases from J, with 8 bases between. CDR3 sequence reads: CASRAPTGELFF. CDR3 in DNA: TGTGCCAGCCGGGCCCCCACCGGGGAGCTGTTTTTT.

V gene TRBV5-1 combines with J gene TRBJ2-7, with a tentative D call TRBD2 (7 bases). Germline V gene sequence: CDR1 SGHRS, CDR2 YFSETQ. V lost 4 bases and J lost 6, with 17 bases in between. The CDR3 has 14 residues. The CDR3, as DNA: TGCGCCAGCAGCGCGGCAGGGGACTACGGCGAGCAGTACTTC. The encoded protein is CASSAAGDYGEQYF.